The following is a T cell receptor beta chain sequence with its context. Germline CDR1 MNHEY, CDR2 SMNVEV (reference sequence). The CDR3 has 16 residues. V was pared by 5 bases and J by 0 bases, with 9 bases of the junction left unmatched. The data are from a study of sequential checkpoint blockade in melanoma. At the level of the study: Arm A got nivolumab then ipilimumab; arm B the reverse, 1:1. Maintenance nivolumab came after either treatment sequence.

Here immunoSEQ multiplex PCR was the method, and the copy in TCRdb shows in-frame clones only, minus some. The top ten clones hold under 20% of a sample with 23,000 or so clones, about two thirds of them seen once. Treatment reported: randomized to nivolumab then ipilimumab (arm A) or the reverse (arm B). DNA-damaging chemotherapy had not been given to any patient beforehand. The chain recombines TRBV27 with TRBJ2-7; 8 positions match TRBD2. Sequenced here: CD8+ T cells sorted from blood (inferred from file names), sampled from a patient given nivolumab and ipilimumab in sequence. This clonotype originated in a human donor with melanoma. The CDR3 sequence: CASSAFPGGGSYEQYV. In DNA form, the CDR3 reads TGTGCCAGCAGTGCCTTTCCCGGGGGGGGCTCCTACGAGCAGTACGTC.